This TCR beta chain appears in the sequencing data of a study of T cells in Graves' hyperthyroidism and ophthalmopathy. The study enrolled patients aged 18 to 65 with newly diagnosed hyperthyroidism of under 2 months' duration. Germline CDR1 LNHDA, CDR2 SQIVND (reference sequence). Trimming removed 7 bases from V and 5 bases from J, with 15 bases in between. The CDR3 is 14 amino acids. The source material, RNA transcripts, was used to amplify TCR beta CDR3 regions. First-round RT-PCR of the TCR CDR3 relied on the HTBI primer set. TCRdb used MiXCR to reprocess the multiplex PCR reads, holding one entry per CDR3 protein. Of 600,000 to 800,000 distinct CDR3 sequences listed, 35% were seen once; the top ten hold less than 40%.

This sequence originates from a woman in her thirties or forties with Graves' hyperthyroidism. The chain links TRBV19 to TRBJ1-5, with a possible D match to TRBD1 (6 bases). The sequenced material came from blood. DNA of the CDR3: TGTGCCAGTAATCTTTGGGGGGCCGATCAGCCCCAGCATTTT. Protein: CASNLWGADQPQHF.